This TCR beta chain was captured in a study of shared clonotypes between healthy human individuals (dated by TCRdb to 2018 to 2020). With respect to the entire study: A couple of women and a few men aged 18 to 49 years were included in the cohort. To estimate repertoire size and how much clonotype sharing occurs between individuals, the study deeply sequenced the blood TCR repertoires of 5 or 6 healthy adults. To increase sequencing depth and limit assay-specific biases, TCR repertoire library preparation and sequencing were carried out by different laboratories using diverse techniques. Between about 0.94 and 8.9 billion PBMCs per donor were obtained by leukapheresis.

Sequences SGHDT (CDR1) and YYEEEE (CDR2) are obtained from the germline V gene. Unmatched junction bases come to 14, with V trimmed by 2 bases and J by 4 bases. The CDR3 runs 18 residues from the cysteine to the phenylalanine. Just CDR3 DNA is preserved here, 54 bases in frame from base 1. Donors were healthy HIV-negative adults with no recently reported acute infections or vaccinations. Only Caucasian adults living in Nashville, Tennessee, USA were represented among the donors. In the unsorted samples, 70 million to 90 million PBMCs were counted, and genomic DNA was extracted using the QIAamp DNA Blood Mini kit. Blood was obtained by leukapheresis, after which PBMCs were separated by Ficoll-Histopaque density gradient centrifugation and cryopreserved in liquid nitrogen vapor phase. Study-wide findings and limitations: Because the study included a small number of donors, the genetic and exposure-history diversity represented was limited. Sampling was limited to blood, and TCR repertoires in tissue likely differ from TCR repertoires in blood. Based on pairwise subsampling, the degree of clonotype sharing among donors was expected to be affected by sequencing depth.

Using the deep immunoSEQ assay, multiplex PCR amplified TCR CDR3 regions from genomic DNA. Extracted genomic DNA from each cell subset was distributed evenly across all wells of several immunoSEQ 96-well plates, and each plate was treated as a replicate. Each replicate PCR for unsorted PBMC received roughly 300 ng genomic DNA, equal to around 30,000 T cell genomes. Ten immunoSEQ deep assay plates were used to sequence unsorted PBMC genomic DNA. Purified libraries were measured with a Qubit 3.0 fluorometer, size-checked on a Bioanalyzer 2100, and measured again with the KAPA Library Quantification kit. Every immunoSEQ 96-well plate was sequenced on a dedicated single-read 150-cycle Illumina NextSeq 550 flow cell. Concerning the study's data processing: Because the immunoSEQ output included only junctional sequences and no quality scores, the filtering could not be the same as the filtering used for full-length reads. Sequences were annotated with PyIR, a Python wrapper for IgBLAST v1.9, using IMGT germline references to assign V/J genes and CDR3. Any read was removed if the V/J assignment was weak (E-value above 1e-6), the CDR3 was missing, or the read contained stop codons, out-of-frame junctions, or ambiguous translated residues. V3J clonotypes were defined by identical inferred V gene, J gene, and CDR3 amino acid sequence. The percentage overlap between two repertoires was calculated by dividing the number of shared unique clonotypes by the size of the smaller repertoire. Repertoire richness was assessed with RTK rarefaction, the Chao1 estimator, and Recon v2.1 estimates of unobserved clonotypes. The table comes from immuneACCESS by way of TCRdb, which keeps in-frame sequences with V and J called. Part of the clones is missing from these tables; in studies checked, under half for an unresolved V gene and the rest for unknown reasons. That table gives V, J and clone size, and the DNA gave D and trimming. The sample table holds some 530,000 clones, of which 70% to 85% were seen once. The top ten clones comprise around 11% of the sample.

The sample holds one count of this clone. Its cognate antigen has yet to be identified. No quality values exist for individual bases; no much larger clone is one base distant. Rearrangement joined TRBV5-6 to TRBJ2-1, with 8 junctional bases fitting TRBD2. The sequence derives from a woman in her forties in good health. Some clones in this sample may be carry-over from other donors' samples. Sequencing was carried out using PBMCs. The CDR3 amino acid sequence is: CASSLGPIRGLAYNEQFF. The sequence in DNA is TGTGCCAGCAGCTTAGGACCTATACGAGGACTAGCTTACAATGAGCAGTTCTTC.